The clone carrying this TCR beta chain was seen a single time. The antigen is not known. This record belongs to a study of T-cell memory formation after mild COVID-19. Points from the study as a whole: Largely, contracting CD4+ clones fell within CM and EM, and contracting CD8+ clones within EMRA.

TCRdb redid the calling of the 5' RACE reads with MiXCR, one entry per CDR3 protein. The table has fewer than 350,000 distinct CDR3 sequences, 8.2% seen once. Germline V lookup: CDR1 SGHTS, CDR2 YDEGEE. The ends lost 5 bases at V and 4 bases at J; junction bases unmatched: 2. The length of the CDR3 is 13 residues. J is TRBJ2-2 and V is TRBV5-8; 7 bases map to TRBD1. This sequence was found in a man aged 18 to 35 who had mild COVID-19 (a few samples of this study predate the infection). Cell type and time point are not known. Source material: PBMCs or a T cell subset sorted from them (not recorded which). The CDR3: CASRPGGTGELFF. In nucleotides, the CDR3 is TGTGCCAGCAGACCAGGGGGCACCGGGGAGCTGTTTTTT. Supplemented by reference TRBV5-8 and TRBJ2-2, the full variable domain reads EAGVTQSPTHLIKTRGQQATLRCSPISGHTSVYWYQQALGLGLQFLLWYDEGEERNRGNFPPRFSGRQFPNYSSELNVNALELEDSALYLCASRPGGTGELFFGEGSRLTVL.